This TCR beta chain was recorded in a study of CD8 T cells in ankylosing spondylitis. Findings and caveats of the study: For ankylosing spondylitis blood, a TCR beta motif of 7 or 8 highly homologous variants appeared characteristic. Reactive arthritis synovial fluid and blood were previously reported to contain some motif variants. Matched ankylosing spondylitis synovial fluid reportedly showed significant enrichment of disease-linked clones. Clones that were linked to disease were CD8+ and were relatively rare in peripheral blood.

The germline V and J ends were trimmed by 6 bases and 7 bases, with 14 bases remaining between them. Germline CDR1 is MNHEY and CDR2 is SMNVEV (reference sequence). The length of the CDR3 is 13 residues. Quantitative molecular-barcoded 5'-RACE generated the TCR beta libraries. TCRdb called the 5' RACE reads again in MiXCR, with one record for every CDR3 protein. The sample carries some 700,000 distinct CDR3 sequences, 19% recorded once. This clonotype was detected only a few times. The antigen remains undetermined. The sequence was collected from a male donor with ankylosing spondylitis. The J gene is TRBJ2-3, the V gene TRBV27; D not resolved. Material for sequencing was blood, either unsorted or a sorted T cell fraction (not recorded which). The CDR3 reads CASSRSSPNTQYF. Here the CDR3 DNA reads TGTGCCAGCAGCCGGAGTTCACCAAATACGCAGTATTTT.